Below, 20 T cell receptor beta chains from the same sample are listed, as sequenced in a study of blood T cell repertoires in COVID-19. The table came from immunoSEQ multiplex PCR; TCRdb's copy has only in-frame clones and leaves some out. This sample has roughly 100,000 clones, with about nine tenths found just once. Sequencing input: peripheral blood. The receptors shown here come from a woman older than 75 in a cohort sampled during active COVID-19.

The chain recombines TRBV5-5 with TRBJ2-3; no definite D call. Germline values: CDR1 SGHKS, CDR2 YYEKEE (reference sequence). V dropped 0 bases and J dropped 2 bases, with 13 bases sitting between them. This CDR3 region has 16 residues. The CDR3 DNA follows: TGTGCCAGCAGCTTGGACTATAGTCCGTCCACAGATACGCAGTATTTT. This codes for CASSLDYSPSTDTQYF.

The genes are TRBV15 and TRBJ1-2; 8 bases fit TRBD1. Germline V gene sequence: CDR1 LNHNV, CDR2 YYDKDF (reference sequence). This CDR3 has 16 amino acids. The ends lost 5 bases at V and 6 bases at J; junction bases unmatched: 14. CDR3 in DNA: TGTGCCACCAGCGAAATACCACAGGGGGGAGCTAATGGCTACACCTTC. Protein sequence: CATSEIPQGGANGYTF. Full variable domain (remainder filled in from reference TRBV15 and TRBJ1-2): DAMVIQNPRYQVTQFGKPVTLSCSQTLNHNVMYWYQQKSSQAPKLLFHYYDKDFNNEADTPDNFQSRRPNTSFCFLDIRSPGLGDTAMYLCATSEIPQGGANGYTFGSGTRLTVV.

The CDR3 DNA follows: TGTGCCATTGGAGAAGGCCAAGAGACCCAGTACTTC. Residues: CAIGEGQETQYF. V is TRBV6-6 and J is TRBJ2-5; D is undetermined. V was cut by 10 bases and J by 1 base, with 10 bases left in between. CDR3 length equals 12 residues. CDR1 is MNHNY and CDR2 is SVGAGI in the germline V gene (reference sequence).

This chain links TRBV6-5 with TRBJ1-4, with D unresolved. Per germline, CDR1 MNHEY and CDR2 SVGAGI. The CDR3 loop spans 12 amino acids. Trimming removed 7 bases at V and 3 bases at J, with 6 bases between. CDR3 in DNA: TGTGCCAGCATCGGGGCTAATGAAAAACTGTTTTTT. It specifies CASIGANEKLFF.

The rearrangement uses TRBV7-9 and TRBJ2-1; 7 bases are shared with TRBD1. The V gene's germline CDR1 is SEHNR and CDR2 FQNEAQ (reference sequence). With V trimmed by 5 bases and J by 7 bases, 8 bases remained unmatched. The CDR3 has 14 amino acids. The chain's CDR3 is CASSPSDRVNEQFF. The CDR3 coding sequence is TGTGCCAGCAGCCCGTCCGACAGGGTTAATGAGCAGTTCTTC.

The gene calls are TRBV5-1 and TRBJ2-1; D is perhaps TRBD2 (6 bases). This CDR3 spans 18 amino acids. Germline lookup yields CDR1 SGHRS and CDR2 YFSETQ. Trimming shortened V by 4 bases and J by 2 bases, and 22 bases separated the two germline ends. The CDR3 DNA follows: TGCGCCAGCAGCCCGGGACTTTCGCCCCGATTTACCTACAATGAGCAGTTCTTC. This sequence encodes CASSPGLSPRFTYNEQFF.

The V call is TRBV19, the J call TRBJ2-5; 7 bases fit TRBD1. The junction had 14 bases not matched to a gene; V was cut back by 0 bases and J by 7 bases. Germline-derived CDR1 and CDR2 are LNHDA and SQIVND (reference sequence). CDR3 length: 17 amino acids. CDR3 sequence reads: CASSIDGDSDRTGTQYF. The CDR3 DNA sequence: TGTGCCAGTAGTATAGATGGGGACAGCGATCGAACAGGGACCCAGTACTTC.

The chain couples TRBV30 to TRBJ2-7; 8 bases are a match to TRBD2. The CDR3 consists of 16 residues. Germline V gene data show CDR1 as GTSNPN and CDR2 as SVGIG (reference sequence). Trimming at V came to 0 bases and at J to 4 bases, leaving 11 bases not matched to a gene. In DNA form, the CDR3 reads TGTGCCTGGAGTGTACAAGGAGTTACTAGCGGTTACGAGCAGTACTTC. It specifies CAWSVQGVTSGYEQYF.

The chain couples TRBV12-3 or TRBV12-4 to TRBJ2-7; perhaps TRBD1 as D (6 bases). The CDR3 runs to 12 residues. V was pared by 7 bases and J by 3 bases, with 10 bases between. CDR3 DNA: TGTGCCAGCAACAGGGATCTCTACGAGCAGTACTTC. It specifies CASNRDLYEQYF.

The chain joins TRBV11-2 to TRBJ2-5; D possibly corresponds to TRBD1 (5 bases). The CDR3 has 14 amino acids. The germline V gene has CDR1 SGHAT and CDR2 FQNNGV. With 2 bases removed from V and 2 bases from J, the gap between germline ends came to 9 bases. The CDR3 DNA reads TGTGCCAGCAGCTTAATGCCAGGGCAAGAGACCCAGTACTTC. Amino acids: CASSLMPGQETQYF.

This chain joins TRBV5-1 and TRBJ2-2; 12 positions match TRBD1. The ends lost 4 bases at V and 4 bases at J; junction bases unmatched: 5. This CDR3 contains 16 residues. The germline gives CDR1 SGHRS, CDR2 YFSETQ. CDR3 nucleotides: TGCGCCAGCAGCACCCGGGACAGGGGGCCCACCGGGGAGCTGTTTTTT. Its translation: CASSTRDRGPTGELFF.

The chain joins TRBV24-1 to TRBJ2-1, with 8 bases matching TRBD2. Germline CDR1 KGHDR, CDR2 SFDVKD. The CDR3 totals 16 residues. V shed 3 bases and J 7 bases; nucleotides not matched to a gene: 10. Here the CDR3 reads CATSDPTSVGQNEQFF. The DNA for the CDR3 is TGTGCCACCAGTGATCCGACTAGCGTAGGTCAAAATGAGCAGTTCTTC.

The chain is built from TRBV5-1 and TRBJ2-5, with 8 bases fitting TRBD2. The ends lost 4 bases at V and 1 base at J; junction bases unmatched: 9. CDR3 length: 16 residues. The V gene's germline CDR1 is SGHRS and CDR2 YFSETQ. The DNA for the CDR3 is TGCGCCAGCAGCACCCACACGGGAGGGGGCCAAGAGACCCAGTACTTC. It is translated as CASSTHTGGGQETQYF.

The CDR3 region has the DNA TGTGCCAGCAGCCAAGAGGGGACAGGGTGGGATGGCTACACCTTC. Amino acid sequence: CASSQEGTGWDGYTF. The chain combines TRBV4-2 with TRBJ1-2; 9 bases are a match to TRBD1. The V segment lost 0 bases and the J segment 6 bases; nucleotides outside the gene matches: 5. CDR1 and CDR2 (germline): LGHNA, YNFKEQ. The CDR3 is 15 residues long.

CDR3 bases: TGTGCCAGCAGTCTATCCTGGGAGGGAAACTATGGCTACACCTTC. Its protein is CASSLSWEGNYGYTF. This chain connects TRBV28 to TRBJ1-2; no firm D call. V was cut by 5 bases and J by 2 bases, with 15 bases left in between. The CDR3 is 15 amino acids. CDR1 MDHEN and CDR2 SYDVKM come from the germline V gene.

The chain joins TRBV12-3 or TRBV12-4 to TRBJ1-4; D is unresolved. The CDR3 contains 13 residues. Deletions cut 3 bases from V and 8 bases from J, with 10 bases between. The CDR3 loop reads CASSFWQREKLFF. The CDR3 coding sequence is TGTGCCAGCAGTTTTTGGCAGAGGGAAAAACTGTTTTTT.

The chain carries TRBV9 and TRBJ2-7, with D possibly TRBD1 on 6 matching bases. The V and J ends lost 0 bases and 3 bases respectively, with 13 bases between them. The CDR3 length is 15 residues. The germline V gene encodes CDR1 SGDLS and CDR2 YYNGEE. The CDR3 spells CASSVAPGQLYEQYF. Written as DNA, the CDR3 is TGTGCCAGCAGCGTAGCTCCCGGACAGCTCTACGAGCAGTACTTC.

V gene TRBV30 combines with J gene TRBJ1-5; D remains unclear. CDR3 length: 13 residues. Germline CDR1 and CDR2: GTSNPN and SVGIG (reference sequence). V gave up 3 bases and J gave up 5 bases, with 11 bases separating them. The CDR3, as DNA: TGTGCCTGGAGGAGAGGATCTGATCAGCCCCAGCATTTT. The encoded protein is CAWRRGSDQPQHF.

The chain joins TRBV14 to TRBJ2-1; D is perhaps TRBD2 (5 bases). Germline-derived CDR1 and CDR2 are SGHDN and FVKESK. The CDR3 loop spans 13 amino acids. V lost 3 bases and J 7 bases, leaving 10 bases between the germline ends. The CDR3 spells CASSQAWENEQFF. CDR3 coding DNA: TGTGCCAGCAGCCAGGCGTGGGAGAATGAGCAGTTCTTC.

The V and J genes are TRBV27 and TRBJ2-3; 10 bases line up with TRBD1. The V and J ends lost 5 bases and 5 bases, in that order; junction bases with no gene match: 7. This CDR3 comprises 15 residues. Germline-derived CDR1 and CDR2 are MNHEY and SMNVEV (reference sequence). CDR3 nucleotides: TGTGCCAGCAGTACTCGACAGGGGGCGGGAGATACGCAGTATTTT. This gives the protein CASSTRQGAGDTQYF.